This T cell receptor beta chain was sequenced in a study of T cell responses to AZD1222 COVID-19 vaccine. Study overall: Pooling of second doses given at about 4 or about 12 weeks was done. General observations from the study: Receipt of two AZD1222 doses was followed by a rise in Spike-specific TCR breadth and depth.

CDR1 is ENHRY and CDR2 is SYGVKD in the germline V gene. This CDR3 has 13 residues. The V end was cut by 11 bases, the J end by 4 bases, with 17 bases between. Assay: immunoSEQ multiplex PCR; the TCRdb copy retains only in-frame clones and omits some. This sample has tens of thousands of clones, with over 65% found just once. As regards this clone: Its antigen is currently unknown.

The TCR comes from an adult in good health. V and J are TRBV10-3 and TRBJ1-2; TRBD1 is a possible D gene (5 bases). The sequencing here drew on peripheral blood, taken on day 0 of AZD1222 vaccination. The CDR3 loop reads CASSGRTSYGYTF. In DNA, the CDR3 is TGTGCCTCCTCGGGCAGGACATCCTATGGCTACACCTTC.